A single TCR beta chain is shown here with its context. V lost 5 bases and J lost 0; bases outside the gene matches: 7. Germline CDR1 MNHEY, CDR2 SMNVEV (reference sequence). CDR3 length: 16 residues. The record originates from a study of Ad26.COV2.S vaccination and SARS-CoV-2 variants. Noted treatment: over 15 received Ad26.COV2.S at low or high dose, single or two shots; roughly 5 received placebo; per-sample allocation not given. After the first vaccine or placebo injection, samples were drawn on day 63. Method: immunoSEQ multiplex PCR; TCRdb's copy keeps in-frame clones and lacks some. The data contain about 680,000 clones, roughly 90% of them singletons.

Source: peripheral blood, taken in a trial of Ad26.COV2.S vaccine versus placebo. The TCR comes from a person between 18 and 60 years old who received the Ad26.COV2.S COVID-19 vaccine or a placebo. The rearrangement joins TRBV27 to TRBJ2-3; TRBD2 matches at 8 bases. CDR3 loop: CASSPRGGASTDTQYF. The CDR3 nucleotides are TGTGCCAGCAGTCCCCGGGGGGGAGCTAGCACAGATACGCAGTATTTT.